This T cell receptor beta chain appears in the sequencing data of a study of cytomegalovirus exposure and HLA in healthy donors (dated by TCRdb to 2015 to 2018). About the study as a whole: According to an earlier analysis of several hundred of the donors, 150 million to 200 million T cells yielded roughly 100 million unique TCR beta sequences and around 280 Gb of sequence data. The study aimed to test whether cataloging public T cell receptors could reveal signatures of past pathogen exposure. An earlier analysis of fewer than 700 of the donors applied high-throughput TCR beta sequencing to assess whether each TCR beta V gene segment acted as functional or pseudogenic. HLA typing included class I and class II loci at four-digit resolution. All discovery cohort repertoires had been generated using a single sequencing platform. A later genetic analysis took genome-wide SNP genotypes for about 65% of the 666 donors and used that subset as a discovery cohort. In addition to the first cohort of approximately 650 subjects, a separate validation cohort of approximately 130 different subjects was used. To predict cytomegalovirus infection status, the study combined high-throughput TCR immunosequencing, statistical association of individual TCRs with disease status, and machine learning. Rather than using new phenotypic data, the later analysis identified candidate immune exposures from TCR beta sequences and from how often those sequences occurred across donors. Among some 400 genotyped donors of the cohort, an average of around 240,000 unique TCR beta nucleotide sequences were sequenced per donor, around 20% of them non-productive. The genetic ancestry cluster associated with self-reported Caucasian donors included 70% to 85% of the 398 genotyped donors. Because of strong linkage in the cohort, 5 or 6 DR-DQ haplotypes were treated as single units for association and clustering. Approximately 310 gigabases of sequencing data and roughly 81 million unique TCR sequences made up an early release that covered about 640 HLA-typed donors. The number of typed donors differed by locus: about 620-640 for A, B, C, DRB1 and DQB1; some 500 for DQA1; approximately 600 for DPA1; and around 470 for DPB1. Using immunosequencing, the study profiled T cell repertoires from fewer than 850 subjects and related those repertoires to cytomegalovirus serostatus. A later analysis re-examined previously published TCR beta repertoires from just over 650 donors and added high-resolution HLA genotyping to investigate patterns of TCR occurrence. Alongside the repertoire data, information on donor age, sex, ethnicity and CMV serostatus was compiled.

In total, 666 healthy bone marrow donors made up the cohort. At the time of sampling, all cohort members were nominally healthy, though unrecorded immune exposures were likely present. The donor was CMV seronegative and belonged to the group of over 350 seronegative cohort members. A peripheral blood sample was collected from each donor, and TCR beta sequencing was performed on peripheral blood mononuclear cells. The Qiagen DNeasy Blood Extraction Kit was used to extract genomic DNA from the blood cell samples. Library creation used the immunoSEQ multiplex PCR assay. A mixture of 60 forward primers for TCR Vbeta segments and 13 reverse primers for TCR Jbeta segments was used in the multiplex PCR. A multiplex PCR assay on genomic DNA amplified the CDR3 region of rearranged TCR beta genes. Amplified TCR beta libraries were sequenced as 87-base-pair reads on the Illumina HiSeq System. The study's own analysis went as follows. A later analysis counted around 72 million unique TCR beta chains across the 666 repertoires, and roughly 11 million of these chains were shared by at least two donors. Raw reads were error-corrected and collapsed into unique sequences by a nearest-neighbor algorithm in which closely related sequences were merged to remove PCR and sequencing errors. Alignment of CDR3 sequences to IMGT reference sequences was used to assign V, D and J gene segments. For a sequence to be retained, a match of at least six nucleotides to both a V gene segment and a J gene segment was required. A rearrangement was called productive if the CDR3 had no stop codons and remained in frame with V and J, and every other rearrangement was called non-productive. Following IMGT convention, CDR3 was defined as the stretch from the second conserved V-encoded cysteine up to the conserved J-encoded phenylalanine. The earlier analysis of around 640 of the donors excluded sequences that lacked an unambiguous match to a single V gene segment. In an earlier analysis of roughly 600 of the donors, a V segment was called functional when productive rearrangements were above 56.7%, and segregating when the standard deviation between donors exceeded 5%. A statistical classification framework was developed to diagnose cytomegalovirus status using the catalog of TCR beta chain sequences. A later analysis assigned V and J genes by comparing TCR nucleotide sequences with IMGT/GENE-DB human TR gene sequences. A later analysis assigned CDR3 sequences and most-parsimonious VDJ recombination scenarios with the TCRdist pipeline. In a later analysis, each TCR beta chain was defined by its CDR3 amino acid sequence together with its V-gene family, and reads lacking a unique V-gene family were excluded. In a later analysis, 450 to 600 highly shared, low-generation-probability nucleotide sequences were removed to address suspected cross-contamination and a sequencing artifact. In a later analysis, a clonal expansion index was calculated for each public chain from normalized within-repertoire ranks of inferred template counts. Generation probabilities in a later analysis came from a VDJ recombination model fitted to out-of-frame rearrangements, and those results were checked against IGoR. In a later analysis, hypergeometric tests were used to score TCR-TCR, TCR-HLA and TCR-CMV co-occurrence, with a repertoire-size bias correction applied to TCR pairs. To estimate false discovery rates, a later analysis permuted the HLA or CMV assignments 20 times. In a later analysis, co-occurring TCRs were grouped with DBSCAN, and TCRdist sequence similarity was added when clustering was performed within HLA-allele-positive subsets. Repertoires with fewer than 30,000 or more than 120,000 public chains, plus five repertoires with anomalous nucleotide sharing, were excluded from co-occurrence clustering. As stored in TCRdb, this immuneACCESS dataset retains in-frame rearrangements with V and J assigned. A fraction of the clones does not appear; measured against another copy, unresolved V genes explain less than half of the discrepancy, and the remainder lacks a known reason. V and J calls and clone size follow that table, whereas D and trimming were derived from the DNA. This sample lists tens of thousands of clones; around 70% were detected once. The ten largest make up about 8% of the sample.

Details on this clone: Its antigen target is currently unknown. Within one base of it there is no much larger clone, and no base qualities were kept.

Findings and caveats that apply to the study as a whole: A further reported finding was that TCR beta sequences accurately predicted the HLA-A and HLA-B alleles for most subjects in the first cohort. Because HLA typing was missing for some donors at each locus, association tests included only the typed subset. A later analysis reported that several top co-occurrence clusters appeared linked to parvovirus B19, influenza, CMV and Epstein-Barr virus. When HLA alleles, especially DR and DQ, strongly co-occurred, TCR associations were difficult to assign to individual alleles. At a false discovery rate of 0.05, a later analysis linked roughly 17,000 TCR beta sequences to specific HLA alleles. In vitro tests confirmed that three of the cytomegalovirus-associated TCR beta chains recognize cytomegalovirus antigens. According to the authors, the approach could potentially be generalized to other disease states and immunological phenotypes. A cluster of highly shared sequence variants was judged likely to represent a technical artifact of the sequencing pipeline. Correlated functional status among segregating V segments might reflect linkage disequilibrium, but an unknown experimental factor could not be ruled out. Roughly uniform sequencing depth across donors was assumed in presence/absence analyses, although this assumption may not hold. In a later analysis, HLA-associated TCR beta chains showed more clonal expansion and lower generation probabilities than non-associated chains that were equally common. A total of fewer than 200 TCR beta chains were listed by the study as associated with cytomegalovirus. In both the original and validation cohorts, the classifier was reported to diagnose cytomegalovirus status with high specificity and sensitivity. The earlier analysis of about 600 of the donors excluded around 17 rarely observed V segments, including chromosome 9 orphons, because counts were too low. In this cohort, only TCR beta chains were sequenced, and detectable features were limited by the absence of alpha or paired-chain data. CMV serostatus was the only immune exposure information available for the cohort. A later genetic analysis associated a missense DCLRE1C variant with V-gene and J-gene trimming of TCR beta chains, and an independent cohort replicated the association. A later analysis found that most CMV-associated TCR beta chains appeared HLA-restricted, with HLA associations seemingly driven largely by CMV exposure. Broadly in line with IMGT annotations, most TCR beta V segments showed up in productive rearrangements about 87% or about 30% of the time in an earlier analysis of under 700 of the donors. Across donors, most TCR sequences were observed very rarely, whereas some public TCRs were present in many individuals. Compared with the 666-donor mean, donors in an Asian-associated ancestry cluster had fewer N-insertions in productive TCRs, according to a later genetic analysis. In a later analysis, TCR association rates were found to vary across HLA loci, with the most associated TCRs seen for DRB1 alleles and the fewest for HLA-C alleles.

The sequenced sample consisted of PBMCs. This clonotype was obtained from a man aged 55 to 70 in good health and CMV-seronegative.

The CDR3 amino acid sequence is: CASSIGPSSTDTQYF. Read as DNA, the sequence is TGTGCCAGTAGTATAGGTCCCTCCTCCACAGATACGCAGTATTTT. The rearrangement combines TRBV19 with TRBJ2-3; there is no confident call for the D gene. The germline ends are 10 bases apart after V is trimmed by 1 base and J by 2 bases. From the cysteine through the phenylalanine, the CDR3 covers 15 amino acids. The CDR3 DNA has 45 bases and is translated from base 1. CDR1 and CDR2 are read off the germline V gene (reference sequence) as LNHDA and SQIVND. This CDR3, with the reference TRBV19 and TRBJ2-3 proteins standing in past its ends, gives the full variable domain DGGITQSPKYLFRKEGQNVTLSCEQNLNHDAMYWYRQDPGQGLRLIYYSQIVNDFQKGDIAEGYSVSREKKESFPLTVTSAQKNPTAFYLCASSIGPSSTDTQYFGPGTRLTVL.